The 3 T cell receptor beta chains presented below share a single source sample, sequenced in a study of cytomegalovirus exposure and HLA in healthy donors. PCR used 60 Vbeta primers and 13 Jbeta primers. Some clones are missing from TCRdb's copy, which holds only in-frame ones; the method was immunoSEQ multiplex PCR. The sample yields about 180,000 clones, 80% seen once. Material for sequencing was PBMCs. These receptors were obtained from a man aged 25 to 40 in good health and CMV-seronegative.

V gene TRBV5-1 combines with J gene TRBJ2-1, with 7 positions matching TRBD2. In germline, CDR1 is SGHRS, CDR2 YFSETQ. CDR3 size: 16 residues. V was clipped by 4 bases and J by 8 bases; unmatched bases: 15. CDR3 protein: CASSPTIGGRGDEQFF. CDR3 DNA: TGCGCCAGCAGCCCGACAATCGGCGGGAGAGGCGATGAGCAGTTCTTC. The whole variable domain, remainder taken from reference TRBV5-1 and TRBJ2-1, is KAGVTQTPRYLIKTRGQQVTLSCSPISGHRSVSWYQQTPGQGLQFLFEYFSETQRNKGNFPGRFSGRQFSNSRSEMNVSTLELGDSALYLCASSPTIGGRGDEQFFGPGTRLTVL.

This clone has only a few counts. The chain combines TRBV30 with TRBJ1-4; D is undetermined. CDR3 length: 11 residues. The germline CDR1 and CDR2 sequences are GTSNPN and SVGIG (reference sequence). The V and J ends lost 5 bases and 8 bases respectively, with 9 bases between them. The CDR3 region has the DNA TGTGCCTGGTCCAAACTGGAAAAACTGTTTTTT. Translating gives CAWSKLEKLFF. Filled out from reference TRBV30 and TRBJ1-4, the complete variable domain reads SQTIHQWPATLVQPVGSPLSLECTVEGTSNPNLYWYRQAAGRGLQLLFYSVGIGQISSEVPQNLSASRPQDRQFILSSKKLLLSDSGFYLCAWSKLEKLFFGSGTQLSVL.

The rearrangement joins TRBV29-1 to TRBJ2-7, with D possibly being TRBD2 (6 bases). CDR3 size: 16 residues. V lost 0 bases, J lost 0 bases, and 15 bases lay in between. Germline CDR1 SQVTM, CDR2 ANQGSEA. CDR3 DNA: TGCAGCGTTGAAGACTCAGGGAGGAAGGGCTCCTACGAGCAGTACTTC. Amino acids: CSVEDSGRKGSYEQYF.